This entry lists 17 T cell receptor beta chains sequenced from one sample in a study of shared clonotypes between healthy human individuals. Profiling relied on immunoSEQ multiplex PCR, and the TCRdb table lists in-frame clones only, not all of them. In the table there are some 630,000 clones, around 72% of which are singletons. Sequenced input: memory CD4+ T cells sorted from blood. Subset: CD45RA-negative fraction. The receptors here all came from a woman in her 30s in good health.

J is TRBJ2-5 and V is TRBV7-2; 10 nucleotides agree with TRBD1. V trimming: 7 bases; J trimming: 7 bases; junction bases outside the gene matches: 6. The CDR3 has 13 amino acids. Germline lookup yields CDR1 SGHTA and CDR2 FQGNSA. CDR3 amino acids: CASTERDRGTQYF. The CDR3 coding sequence is TGTGCCAGCACCGAGAGGGACAGGGGGACCCAGTACTTC.

Turning to this clone: This specimen includes other DNA sequences encoding the same CDR3. V is TRBV18 and J is TRBJ2-4; D unclear. This CDR3 is built from 13 residues. V dropped 3 bases and J dropped 0 bases, with 3 bases sitting between them. The V gene's germline CDR1 is KGHSH and CDR2 LQKENI. In DNA, the CDR3 is TGTGCCAGCTCACCGGGAGCCAAAAACATTCAGTACTTC. It translates to CASSPGAKNIQYF.

V usage is TRBV6-5 and J usage is TRBJ2-6; the D is unclear. V lost 6 bases, J lost 0 bases, and 9 bases lay in between. CDR1 MNHEY and CDR2 SVGAGI come from the germline V gene. The CDR3 sequence is 15 residues long. CDR3 DNA sequence: TGTGCCAGCAGACCGACGAACTCTGGGGCCAACGTCCTGACTTTC. Encoded protein: CASRPTNSGANVLTF.

V is TRBV7-2 and J is TRBJ1-2, with a tentative D call TRBD1 (5 bases). Deletions cut 3 bases from V and 4 bases from J, with 9 bases between. This CDR3 has 13 amino acids. Germline CDR1 SGHTA, CDR2 FQGNSA. This CDR3 reads CASSLEGVYGYTF. The CDR3, as DNA: TGTGCCAGCAGCTTGGAAGGGGTCTATGGCTACACCTTC.

The J gene is TRBJ2-3, the V gene TRBV7-2; D is perhaps TRBD2 (5 bases). Germline V gives CDR1 SGHTA, CDR2 FQGNSA. The CDR3 totals 14 residues. V dropped 5 bases and J dropped 0 bases, with 9 bases sitting between them. The CDR3 sequence is CASSALVSTDTQYF. The CDR3 coding sequence is TGTGCCAGCAGCGCACTAGTTAGCACAGATACGCAGTATTTT.

A few counts support this clone. The chain has TRBV5-1 and TRBJ1-2, with 7 bases identical to TRBD1. Trimming removed 0 bases from V and 6 bases from J; junction bases left unmatched: 2. Per germline, CDR1 SGHRS and CDR2 YFSETQ. The CDR3 has 13 residues. CDR3 loop: CASSLGQGNGYTF. The CDR3 DNA sequence: TGCGCCAGCAGCTTGGGACAGGGAAATGGCTACACCTTC.

The chain joins TRBV4-1 to TRBJ1-1, with 7 bases lining up with TRBD1. Per germline, CDR1 MGHRA and CDR2 YSYEKL. The CDR3 runs 14 residues. Trimming cost V 3 bases and J 11 bases; bases outside gene matches: 12. The CDR3 nucleotides are TGCGCCAGCAGCCAGGGCGGGGGACAGATTAAGGCTTTCTTT. Amino acids: CASSQGGGQIKAFF.

For this clone: Additional DNA sequences in this sample encode the identical CDR3. V gene TRBV7-9 combines with J gene TRBJ1-2; D unclear. The CDR3 length is 13 residues. Germline lookup yields CDR1 SEHNR and CDR2 FQNEAQ (reference sequence). V was trimmed by 2 bases and J by 6 bases, leaving 10 bases between them. In DNA form, the CDR3 reads TGTGCCAGCAGCTTATCAGGTGGTGATGGCTACACCTTC. It translates to CASSLSGGDGYTF.

Within the sample, this clone is medium-sized. As DNA, the CDR3 is TGTGCCAGCAGTGACTCGGCGGGAGGTGGGTACAATGAGCAGTTCTTC. This translates into CASSDSAGGGYNEQFF. V and J are TRBV6-4 and TRBJ2-1, with TRBD2 matching 8 bases. The V gene's germline CDR1 is MRHNA and CDR2 SNTAGT. CDR3 length: 16 residues. V shed 0 bases, J shed 4 bases, and the junction held 5 bases outside the gene matches.

The chain carries TRBV14 and TRBJ1-2; D uncertain. Germline CDR1 and CDR2: SGHDN and FVKESK. CDR3 size: 14 residues. Between the trimmed V and J ends, which lost 0 bases and 4 bases, there was a span of 9 bases. The CDR3 here is CASSQDTKGYGYTF. The CDR3 DNA sequence: TGTGCCAGCAGCCAAGACACTAAGGGCTATGGCTACACCTTC.

J is TRBJ2-3 and V is TRBV28; 8 bases are a match to TRBD2. CDR1 and CDR2 (germline): MDHEN, SYDVKM. CDR3 length equals 15 residues. Unmatched junction bases numbered 5, after V lost 6 bases and J lost 0 bases. The CDR3 sequence: CASSQAGDSTDTQYF. CDR3 sequence (DNA): TGTGCCAGCAGCCAAGCGGGAGACAGCACAGATACGCAGTATTTT.

This rearrangement joins TRBV4-1 to TRBJ2-7; TRBD1 aligns across 9 bases. After removal of 5 bases from V and 8 bases from J, the junction contained 4 bases not matched to a gene. CDR1 and CDR2 from the germline V gene are MGHRA and YSYEKL. This CDR3 is built from 12 residues. In DNA, the CDR3 is TGCGCCAGCAGCACCGACAGGGGGAAGCAGTACTTC. Translating it yields CASSTDRGKQYF.

This clone appeared a single time. Written as DNA, the CDR3 is TGCAGCGTTGAAGAGGGCAACGAGCAGTACTTC. Encoded protein: CSVEEGNEQYF. This chain joins TRBV29-1 and TRBJ2-7, with D unclear. Germline loops: CDR1 SQVTM, CDR2 ANQGSEA. The V and J ends lost 0 bases and 5 bases respectively, with 5 bases between them. The CDR3 has 11 residues.

This chain joins TRBV2 and TRBJ1-1, with TRBD1 matching 7 bases. The V segment lost 4 bases and the J segment 1 base; nucleotides outside the gene matches: 6. This CDR3 has 15 amino acids. Germline V CDR1 and CDR2: SNHLY, FYNNEI. The CDR3 spells CASSVGGGWNTEAFF. In nucleotides, the CDR3 is TGTGCCAGCAGTGTCGGAGGGGGCTGGAACACTGAAGCTTTCTTT.

The rearrangement links TRBV5-1 to TRBJ1-1, with D perhaps matching TRBD1 (5 bases). Germline V lookup: CDR1 SGHRS, CDR2 YFSETQ. CDR3 size: 16 residues. Trimming took 4 bases from V and 4 from J, leaving 20 bases between them. CDR3 nucleotide sequence: TGCGCCAGCAGCGAAACCTCCGGGACCCCGCGCACTGAAGCTTTCTTT. It is translated as CASSETSGTPRTEAFF.

V is TRBV6-5 and J is TRBJ2-5; D perhaps matches TRBD2 (5 bases). Per germline, CDR1 MNHEY and CDR2 SVGAGI. The CDR3 sequence is 11 residues long. Trimming cost V 5 bases and J 5 bases, with 6 bases left between them. CDR3 loop: CASSTGETQYF. CDR3 bases: TGTGCCAGCAGTACGGGGGAGACCCAGTACTTC.

The rearrangement links TRBV19 to TRBJ1-5; D is ambiguous. Germline V lookup: CDR1 LNHDA, CDR2 SQIVND (reference sequence). V was shortened by 2 bases and J by 3 bases, with 17 bases between the two germline ends. CDR3 length: 17 residues. CDR3 sequence reads: CASSISLTSIYNQPQHF. CDR3 coding DNA: TGTGCCAGTAGTATAAGCTTGACTTCGATTTACAATCAGCCCCAGCATTTT.